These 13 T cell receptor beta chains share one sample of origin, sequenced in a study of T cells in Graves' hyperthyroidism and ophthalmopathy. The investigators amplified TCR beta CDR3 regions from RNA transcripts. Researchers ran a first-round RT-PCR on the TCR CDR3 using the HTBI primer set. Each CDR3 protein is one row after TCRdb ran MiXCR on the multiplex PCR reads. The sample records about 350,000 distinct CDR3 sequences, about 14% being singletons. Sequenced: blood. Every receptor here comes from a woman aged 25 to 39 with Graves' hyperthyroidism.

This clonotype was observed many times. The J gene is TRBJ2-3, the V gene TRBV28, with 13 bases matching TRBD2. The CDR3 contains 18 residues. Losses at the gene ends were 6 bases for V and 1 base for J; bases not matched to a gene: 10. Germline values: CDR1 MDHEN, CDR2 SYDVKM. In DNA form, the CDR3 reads TGTGCCAGCAGCACTAGCGGGAGGGCCCAAAGCGGCACAGATACGCAGTATTTT. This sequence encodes CASSTSGRAQSGTDTQYF.

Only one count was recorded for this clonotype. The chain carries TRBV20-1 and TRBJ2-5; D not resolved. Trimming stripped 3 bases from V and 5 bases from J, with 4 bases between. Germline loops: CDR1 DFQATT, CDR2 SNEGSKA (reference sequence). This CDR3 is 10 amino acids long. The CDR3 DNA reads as TGCAGTGCTAGTGAGGAGACCCAGTACTTC. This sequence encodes CSASEETQYF.

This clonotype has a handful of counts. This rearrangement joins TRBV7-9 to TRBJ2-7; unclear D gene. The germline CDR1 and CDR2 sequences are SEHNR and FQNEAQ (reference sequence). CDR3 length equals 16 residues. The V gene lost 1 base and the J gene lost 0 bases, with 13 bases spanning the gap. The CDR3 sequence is CASSLVNQWSSYEQYF. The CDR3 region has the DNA TGTGCCAGCAGCTTAGTAAACCAGTGGAGCTCCTACGAGCAGTACTTC.

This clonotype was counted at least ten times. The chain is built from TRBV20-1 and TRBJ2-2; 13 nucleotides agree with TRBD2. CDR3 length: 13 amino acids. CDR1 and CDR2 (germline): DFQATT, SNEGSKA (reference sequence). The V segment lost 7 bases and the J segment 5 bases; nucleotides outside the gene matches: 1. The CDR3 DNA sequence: TGCAGTGGACTAGCGGGAGGAACCGGGGAGCTGTTTTTT. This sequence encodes CSGLAGGTGELFF.

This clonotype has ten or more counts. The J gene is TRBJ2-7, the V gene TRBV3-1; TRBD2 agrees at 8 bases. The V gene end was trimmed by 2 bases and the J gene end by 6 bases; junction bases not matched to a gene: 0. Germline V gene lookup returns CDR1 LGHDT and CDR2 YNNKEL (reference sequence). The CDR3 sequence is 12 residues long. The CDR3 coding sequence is TGTGCCAGCAGCCAACGGGAGGGCGAGCAGTACTTC. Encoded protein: CASSQREGEQYF.

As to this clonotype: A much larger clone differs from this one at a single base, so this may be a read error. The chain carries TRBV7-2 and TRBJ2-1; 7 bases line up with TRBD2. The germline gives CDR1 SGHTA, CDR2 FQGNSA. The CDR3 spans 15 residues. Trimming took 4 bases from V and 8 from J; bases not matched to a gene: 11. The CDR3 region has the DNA TGTGCCAGCAGCTCGATTCCTAGCGGAAGCGATGAGCAGTTCTTC. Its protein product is CASSSIPSGSDEQFF.

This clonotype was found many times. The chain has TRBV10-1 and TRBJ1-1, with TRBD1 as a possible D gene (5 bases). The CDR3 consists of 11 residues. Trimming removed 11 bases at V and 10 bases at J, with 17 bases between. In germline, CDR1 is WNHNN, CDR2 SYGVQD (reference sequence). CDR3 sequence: CAACRGDGAFF. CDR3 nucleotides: TGCGCCGCTTGCCGGGGGGATGGAGCTTTCTTT.

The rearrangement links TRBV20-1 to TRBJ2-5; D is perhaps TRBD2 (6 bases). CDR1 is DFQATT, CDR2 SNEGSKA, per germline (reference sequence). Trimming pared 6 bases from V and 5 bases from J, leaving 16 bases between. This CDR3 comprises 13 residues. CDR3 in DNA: TGCAGTGCCCAGAGGCGGGGCAGGGAGACCCAGTACTTC. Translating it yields CSAQRRGRETQYF.

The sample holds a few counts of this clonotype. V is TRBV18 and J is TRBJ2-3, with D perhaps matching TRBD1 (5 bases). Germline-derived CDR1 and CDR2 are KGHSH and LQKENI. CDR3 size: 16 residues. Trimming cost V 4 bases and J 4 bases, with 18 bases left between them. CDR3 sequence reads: CASSRQPTGAADTQYF. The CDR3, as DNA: TGTGCCAGCTCACGACAACCTACAGGTGCCGCAGATACGCAGTATTTT. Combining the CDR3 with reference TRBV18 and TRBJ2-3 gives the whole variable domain NAGVMQNPRHLVRRRGQEARLRCSPMKGHSHVYWYRQLPEEGLKFMVYLQKENIIDESGMPKERFSAEFPKEGPSILRIQQVVRGDSAAYFCASSRQPTGAADTQYFGPGTRLTVL.

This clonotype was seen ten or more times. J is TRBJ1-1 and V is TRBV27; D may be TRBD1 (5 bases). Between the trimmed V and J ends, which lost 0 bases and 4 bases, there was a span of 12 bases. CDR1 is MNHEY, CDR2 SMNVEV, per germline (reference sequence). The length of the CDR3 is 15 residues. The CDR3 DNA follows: TGTGCCAGCAGTTTATCGATTGGGGGTGGCACTGAAGCTTTCTTT. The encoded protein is CASSLSIGGGTEAFF.

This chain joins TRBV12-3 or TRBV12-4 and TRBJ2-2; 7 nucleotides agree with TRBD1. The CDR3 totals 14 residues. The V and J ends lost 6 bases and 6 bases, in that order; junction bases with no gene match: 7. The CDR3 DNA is TGTGCCAGCAGAGCCTCCGGGACAGCCGGGGAGCTGTTTTTT. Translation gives CASRASGTAGELFF.

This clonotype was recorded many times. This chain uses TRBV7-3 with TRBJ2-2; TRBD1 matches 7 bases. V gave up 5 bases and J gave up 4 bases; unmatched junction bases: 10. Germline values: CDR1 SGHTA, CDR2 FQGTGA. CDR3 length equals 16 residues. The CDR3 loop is CASSPGTAIPTGELFF. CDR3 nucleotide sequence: TGTGCCAGCAGCCCCGGGACAGCCATTCCCACCGGGGAGCTGTTTTTT. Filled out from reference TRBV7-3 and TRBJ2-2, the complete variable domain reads GAGVSQTPSNKVTEKGKYVELRCDPISGHTALYWYRQSLGQGPEFLIYFQGTGAADDSGLPNDRFFAVRPEGSVSTLKIQRTERGDSAVYLCASSPGTAIPTGELFFGEGSRLTVL.

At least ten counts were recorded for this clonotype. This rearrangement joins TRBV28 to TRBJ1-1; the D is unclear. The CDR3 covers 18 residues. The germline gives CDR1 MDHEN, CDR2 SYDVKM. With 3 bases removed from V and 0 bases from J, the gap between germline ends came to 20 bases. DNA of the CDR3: TGTGCCAGCAGTTTTTTGGATCCTGCAAGAATCATGAACACTGAAGCTTTCTTT. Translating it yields CASSFLDPARIMNTEAFF.